This T cell receptor (beta chain) was sequenced for a study of blood T cell repertoires in COVID-19. Clinical history as reported by participants underpinned cohort assignment. Unmatched junction bases numbered 6, after V lost 1 base and J lost 3 bases. CDR1 is LGHDT, CDR2 YNNKEL, per germline (reference sequence). This CDR3 is built from 16 residues. Profiling relied on immunoSEQ multiplex PCR, and the TCRdb table lists in-frame clones only, not all of them. In the table there are 330,000 or so clones, around nine tenths of which are singletons. The material sequenced was PBMCs or T cells enriched from blood (not recorded which). The TCR sequence derives from a woman in her twenties or thirties who had been exposed to COVID-19. The chain carries TRBV3-1 (or the pseudogene TRBV3-2) and TRBJ2-3; 8 bases are a match to TRBD2. The CDR3 DNA reads TGTGCCAGCAGCCAAGTCTTGACTAGCGCTACAGATACGCAGTATTTT. It is translated as CASSQVLTSATDTQYF.